This TCR beta chain was profiled in a study of T cell responses to AZD1222 COVID-19 vaccine. Overall study results and limits: The study reported that nearly half of spike-specific TCRs target unmutated variant regions. Two AZD1222 administrations were followed by greater Spike-specific TCR breadth and depth.

This clone appeared a single time. Its antigen is currently unknown. V gave up 4 bases and J gave up 7 bases; unmatched junction bases: 9. The CDR3 contains 16 residues. Germline loops: CDR1 MDHEN, CDR2 SYDVKM. Using immunoSEQ multiplex PCR, the repertoire was profiled, and TCRdb retains in-frame clones only, with some absent. Among some 140,000 clones listed, more than 85% were seen once. The rearrangement links TRBV28 to TRBJ1-4, with 10 positions matching TRBD1. Material: peripheral blood, obtained on day 0 of AZD1222 vaccination. The receptor was derived from an adult in good health. The CDR3 here is CASSSPTGTGAEKLFF. The CDR3 region has the DNA TGTGCCAGCAGTTCCCCCACCGGGACAGGGGCTGAAAAACTGTTTTTT.